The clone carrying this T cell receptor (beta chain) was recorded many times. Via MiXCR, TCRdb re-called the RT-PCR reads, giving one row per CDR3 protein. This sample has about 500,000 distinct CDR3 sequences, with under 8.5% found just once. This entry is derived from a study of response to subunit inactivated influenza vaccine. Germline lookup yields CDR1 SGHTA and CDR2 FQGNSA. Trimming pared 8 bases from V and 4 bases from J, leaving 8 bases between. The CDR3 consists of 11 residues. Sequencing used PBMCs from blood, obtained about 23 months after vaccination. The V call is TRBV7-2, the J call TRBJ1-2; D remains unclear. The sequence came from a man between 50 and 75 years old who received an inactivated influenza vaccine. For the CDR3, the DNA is TGTGCCAGCTTGGACGGCTATGGCTACACCTTC. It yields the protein CASLDGYGYTF.